Described below is a single TCR beta chain sequence and its context. Its matching antigen is unknown. This specimen comes from a study of T cells in Graves' hyperthyroidism and ophthalmopathy. Study results and caveats: With a median lead of roughly 6.8 months before onset, the model predicted ophthalmopathy. Blood held most thyroid clonotypes expanded above 0.001 frequency.

TCR beta CDR3 sequences were amplified from RNA transcripts. Primed by the HTBI set, a first-round RT-PCR was run on the TCR CDR3. TCRdb re-called the multiplex PCR reads with MiXCR, one entry per CDR3 protein. The table has 600,000 to 700,000 distinct CDR3 sequences, 45% seen once. The germline V gene encodes CDR1 SGHRS and CDR2 YFSETQ. There are 15 residues in the CDR3. Trimming shortened V by 0 bases and J by 5 bases, and 15 bases separated the two germline ends. Clinical symptoms, serum thyroxine and TRAb, thyroid ultrasound and orbital computed tomography together formed the diagnostic basis. The receptor was derived from an adult man with Graves' disease, either hyperthyroidism or ophthalmopathy (not recorded which). Sequencing used peripheral blood or thyroid tissue (not recorded which). The chain combines TRBV5-1 with TRBJ2-7; D possibly corresponds to TRBD1 (5 bases). CDR3: CASSLVGGASNEQYF. The CDR3 DNA reads as TGCGCCAGCAGCTTGGTCGGTGGGGCGTCCAACGAGCAGTACTTC.